This T cell receptor (beta chain) came from a study of regulatory and conventional T cells in RAG deficiency. Overall study findings and caveats: Shorter CDR3s in all patient subsets; >75% Treg-Tconv overlap in Omenn.

The CDR3 is 15 residues long. Trimming took 3 bases from V and 10 from J; bases not matched to a gene: 9. CDR1 and CDR2 (germline): KGHSH, LQKENI. This clone was found a few times. Antigen: not known. The sorted conventional CD4+ T cells were CD25-low and CD127-high, with genomic DNA sequenced. Libraries were prepared by immunoSEQ multiplex PCR; TCRdb keeps only in-frame clonotypes and omits some of them. This table has about 34,000 clones, 76% appearing once. The sample was also linked to a second study, of regulatory T cells. This second study says: The primer mix had 52 TRBV and 13 TRBJ primers.

The clonotype was recovered from a human donor in good health. V is TRBV18 and J is TRBJ1-6; 7 bases are a match to TRBD1. Sequencing input: CD4+ effector T cells sorted from blood. Here the CDR3 DNA reads TGTGCCAGCTCACCTTGGGACAGAGCTGGGTCACCCCTCCACTTT. This sequence encodes CASSPWDRAGSPLHF.